This is a list of T cell receptor beta chains from one sample in a study of blood T cells in healthy people across ages. TCRdb processed the 5' RACE reads anew with MiXCR; each CDR3 protein has one entry. This table has more than 1,400,000 distinct CDR3 sequences, about 43% appearing once. The sequencing input was blood. The receptors stem from a woman aged 18-30 years in good health. CDR3s include the opening cysteine and the closing phenylalanine or tryptophan. The D gene is left open where the match is weak. Where a row states a size, it is once, few, many or the class of an expanded clone; other rows omit it.

>few|TRBJ2-2|.|TRBV7-2|13
CASSFGAVGELFF
TGTGCCAGCAGCTTCGGGGCGGTCGGGGAGCTGTTTTTT
>.|TRBJ2-5|.|TRBV20-1|15
CSARVPGRRGRTQYF
TGCAGTGCTAGAGTCCCGGGACGCCGCGGACGGACCCAGTACTTC
>few|TRBJ2-3|TRBD2|TRBV10-3|16
CAISDGLAGGSDTQYF
TGTGCCATCAGTGATGGGCTAGCGGGGGGATCAGATACGCAGTATTTT
>few|TRBJ1-5|.|TRBV6-1|15
CASSATVSSNQPQHF
TGTGCCAGCAGTGCGACAGTCTCAAGCAATCAGCCCCAGCATTTT
>.|TRBJ2-3|TRBD1|TRBV29-1|14
CSADRKQSTATQYF
TGCAGCGCGGACAGGAAACAAAGCACAGCTACGCAGTATTTT
>.|TRBJ1-1|.|TRBV30|11
CARRWNTEAFF
TGTGCCAGAAGGTGGAACACTGAAGCTTTCTTT
>.|TRBJ1-1|.|TRBV20-1|12
CSARLSDTEAFF
TGCAGTGCTAGGCTGTCGGACACTGAAGCTTTCTTT
>few|TRBJ2-2|.|TRBV18|15
CASSPQRMNTGELFF
TGTGCCAGCTCACCACAGCGGATGAACACCGGGGAGCTGTTTTTT
>.|TRBJ1-1|.|TRBV18|13
CASSPPPGTEAFF
TGTGCCAGCAGCCCCCCGCCAGGGACTGAAGCTTTCTTT
>.|TRBJ2-1|TRBD2|TRBV20-1|15
CSAIPTSGSGNEQFF
TGCAGTGCTATCCCGACTAGCGGGAGTGGGAATGAGCAGTTCTTC
>.|TRBJ2-1|.|TRBV21-1|16
CASSKRVAGCYYEQFF
TGTGCCAGCAGCAAAAGGGTGGCAGGGTGTTACTACGAGCAGTTCTTC
>.|TRBJ1-1|.|TRBV3-1|16
CASSPEGKGSGTEAFF
TGTGCCAGCAGCCCAGAGGGGAAGGGTTCGGGCACTGAAGCTTTCTTT
>.|TRBJ1-5|.|TRBV2|16
CASSPGGGFGNQPQHF
TGTGCCAGCAGCCCCGGCGGGGGTTTCGGCAATCAGCCCCAGCATTTT
>.|TRBJ1-2|.|TRBV6-1|17
CASSETPGTVSNYGYTF
TGTGCCAGCAGTGAAACCCCAGGAACAGTCTCTAACTATGGCTACACCTTC
>few|TRBJ2-7|.|TRBV7-3|17
CASSLTCGGQSSYEQYF
TGTGCCAGCAGCTTAACGTGCGGGGGCCAAAGCTCCTACGAGCAGTACTTC
>few|TRBJ2-7|TRBD2|TRBV20-1|15
CSARGAGTSGYEQYF
TGCAGTGCTAGGGGCGCCGGGACTAGCGGCTACGAGCAGTACTTC
>.|TRBJ1-2|.|TRBV20-1|12
CSPGGGNYGYTF
TGCAGCCCGGGGGGGGGTAACTATGGCTACACCTTC
>few|TRBJ2-7|TRBD1|TRBV7-9|14
CASSPVRTGSEQYF
TGTGCCAGCAGCCCGGTAAGGACAGGGTCGGAGCAGTACTTC
>few|TRBJ2-7|.|TRBV5-1|15
CASSLAAGQSYEQYF
TGCGCCAGCAGCTTGGCGGCAGGGCAGTCCTACGAGCAGTACTTC
>.|TRBJ2-7|TRBD2|TRBV9|16
CASSVGTSGGFYEQYF
TGTGCCAGCAGCGTTGGGACTAGCGGGGGGTTCTACGAGCAGTACTTC
>few|TRBJ2-4|.|TRBV2|16
CASSEALSVAAGEQYF
TGTGCCAGCAGTGAAGCTCTATCTGTCGCCGCCGGAGAGCAGTACTTC
>.|TRBJ2-7|.|TRBV5-1|12
CANPTSSYEQYF
TGCGCCAACCCGACTAGTTCCTACGAGCAGTACTTC
>.|TRBJ2-7|.|TRBV6-5|13
CASSTGAGGKQYF
TGTGCCAGCAGTACGGGGGCCGGAGGCAAGCAGTACTTC
>.|TRBJ2-5|.|TRBV3-1|15
CASSQEGKGRKTQYF
TGTGCCAGCAGCCAAGAGGGAAAGGGAAGGAAGACCCAGTACTTC
>few|TRBJ2-3|TRBD2|TRBV5-6|14
CASSLTILASTQYF
TGTGCCAGCAGCTTGACCATACTAGCGAGTACGCAGTATTTT
>few|TRBJ2-1|TRBD1|TRBV5-1|15
CASSRRQGLENEQFF
TGCGCCAGCAGCCGACGACAGGGTCTGGAGAATGAGCAGTTCTTC
>.|TRBJ1-6|.|TRBV7-2|15
CASSPRVGPGAPLHF
TGTGCCAGCAGCCCGAGGGTGGGTCCCGGGGCACCCCTCCACTTT
>few|TRBJ2-7|.|TRBV30|14
CAWSVTRTPYEQYF
TGTGCCTGGAGTGTAACCAGGACTCCCTACGAGCAGTACTTC
>few|TRBJ1-2|TRBD1|TRBV28|13
CATNVQGQDGYTF
TGTGCCACCAATGTACAGGGGCAGGATGGCTACACCTTC
>.|TRBJ2-1|TRBD2|TRBV20-1|15
CSARALAGGGNEQFF
TGCAGTGCTAGAGCCCTAGCGGGAGGCGGTAATGAGCAGTTCTTC
>.|TRBJ1-1|TRBD1|TRBV14|19
CASSQESRAAGTANTEAFF
TGTGCCAGCAGCCAAGAATCGCGAGCCGCCGGGACAGCAAACACTGAAGCTTTCTTT
>few|TRBJ1-6|TRBD1|TRBV6-6|16
CASSPGTGLFNSPLHF
TGTGCCAGCAGCCCAGGGACAGGGCTTTTTAATTCACCCCTCCACTTT
>.|TRBJ1-1|.|TRBV19|13
CASRGESNTEAFF
TGTGCCAGTAGGGGCGAGTCGAACACTGAAGCTTTCTTT
>.|TRBJ2-1|.|TRBV5-1|15
CASSLQGREQETQFF
TGCGCCAGCAGCTTACAGGGAAGGGAACAAGAGACCCAGTTCTTC
>.|TRBJ1-2|TRBD1|TRBV7-8|14
CASSTYGTGTGYTF
TGTGCCAGCAGCACGTACGGGACAGGGACTGGCTACACCTTC
>many|TRBJ2-3|.|TRBV5-6|13
CASSPQVGDTQYF
TGTGCCAGCAGCCCCCAGGTCGGGGATACGCAGTATTTT
>few|TRBJ2-5|.|TRBV6-5|15
CASSYMGGALETQYF
TGTGCCAGCAGTTACATGGGGGGCGCATTAGAGACCCAGTACTTC
>.|TRBJ2-1|TRBD1|TRBV5-1|13
CASSGTVYNEQFF
TGCGCCAGCAGCGGGACAGTTTACAATGAGCAGTTCTTC
>.|TRBJ2-3|.|TRBV9|17
CASSVGSGGNTLDTQYF
TGTGCCAGCAGCGTAGGGTCCGGAGGAAACACATTGGATACGCAGTATTTT
>many|TRBJ2-5|.|TRBV4-1|14
CASSLEAVQETQYF
TGCGCCAGCAGCCTGGAGGCAGTACAAGAGACCCAGTACTTC